This entry lists 10 T cell receptor beta chains sequenced from one sample in a study of glioma-infiltrating T cells after dendritic cell vaccination. Method: immunoSEQ multiplex PCR; TCRdb's copy keeps in-frame clones and lacks some. The sample has about 20,000 clones, approximately 85% seen once. Sample: blood, taken before dendritic cell vaccination. These receptors were taken from a human donor with glioblastoma.

This CDR3 reads CASSHSHRVSGANVLTF. The CDR3 region has the DNA TGTGCCAGCAGCCATTCCCACAGGGTCTCTGGGGCCAACGTCCTGACTTTC. V is TRBV4-2 and J is TRBJ2-6; a weak D match, TRBD1 (6 bases). CDR3 length: 17 residues. Germline loops: CDR1 LGHNA, CDR2 YNFKEQ. V gave up 3 bases and J gave up 0 bases, with 12 bases separating them.

The chain links TRBV19 to TRBJ1-6; D not certain. Germline V gene lookup returns CDR1 LNHDA and CDR2 SQIVND (reference sequence). Trimming left V 0 bases short and J 13 bases short, with 4 bases between. The CDR3 loop spans 11 amino acids. CDR3 sequence reads: CASSIDPPLHF. The CDR3 DNA reads TGTGCCAGTAGTATAGATCCTCCCCTCCACTTT.

CDR3 nucleotide sequence: TGTGCTAGTGGTTTGGTAAGGGGTCAACCCCTCCACTTT. It yields the protein CASGLVRGQPLHF. The chain employs TRBV12-5 and TRBJ1-6, with D possibly TRBD1 on 5 matching bases. From germline, CDR1 is LGHNT and CDR2 FRNRAP. This CDR3 has 13 residues. Trimming took off 0 bases at V and 12 bases at J, with 9 bases between the two ends.

This chain connects TRBV10-3 to TRBJ2-3; 16 nucleotides align to TRBD2. The CDR3 runs 17 residues. The germline V gene encodes CDR1 ENHRY and CDR2 SYGVKD. V was clipped by 6 bases and J by 5 bases; unmatched bases: 8. Here the CDR3 reads CAIRPGLAGGVEDTQYF. The DNA of the CDR3 is TGTGCCATCAGACCGGGACTAGCGGGAGGGGTCGAAGATACGCAGTATTTT.

V is TRBV12-5 and J is TRBJ1-4; D ambiguous. The V end lost 5 bases, the J end lost 7 bases, and 14 bases lay between the germline ends. The CDR3 totals 14 residues. Germline loops: CDR1 LGHNT, CDR2 FRNRAP. CDR3 bases: TGTGCTAGTGGTCTACCTCCCTTGAGTGAAAAACTGTTTTTT. This codes for CASGLPPLSEKLFF.

The CDR3 DNA is TGTGCCAGCAGTTTAGTCGCCGGGGTGACCCAGTACTTC. It translates to CASSLVAGVTQYF. The V call is TRBV28, the J call TRBJ2-5; maybe TRBD2 (5 bases). Trimming removed 2 bases at V and 7 bases at J, with 11 bases between. CDR3 length: 13 residues. Germline CDR1 MDHEN, CDR2 SYDVKM.

The J gene is TRBJ2-3, the V gene TRBV5-4; 11 positions agree with TRBD2. This CDR3 is 16 amino acids long. The V segment lost 0 bases and the J segment 8 bases; nucleotides outside the gene matches: 8. The germline CDR1 and CDR2 sequences are SGHNT and YYREEE (reference sequence). For the CDR3, the DNA is TGTGCCAGCAGCTTGGAGGCTAGCGGGAGGATGGGTACGCAGTATTTT. Its protein product is CASSLEASGRMGTQYF. Full variable domain (remainder filled in from reference TRBV5-4 and TRBJ2-3): ETGVTQSPTHLIKTRGQQVTLRCSSQSGHNTVSWYQQALGQGPQFIFQYYREEENGRGNFPPRFSGLQFPNYSSELNVNALELDDSALYLCASSLEASGRMGTQYFGPGTRLTVL.

Concerning this clone: The identical CDR3 is also encoded by other nucleotide sequences in the sample. The chain links TRBV11-2 to TRBJ2-5; 13 bases are a match to TRBD2. Per the germline V gene, CDR1 is SGHAT and CDR2 is FQNNGV. There are 16 residues in the CDR3. The ends lost 5 bases at V and 5 bases at J; junction bases unmatched: 8. This CDR3 is CASSLYTSGRAETQYF. In DNA, the CDR3 is TGTGCCAGCAGCCTCTATACTAGCGGGAGGGCGGAGACCCAGTACTTC.

The V and J genes are TRBV2 and TRBJ1-1; 9 bases align to TRBD1. Germline lookup yields CDR1 SNHLY and CDR2 FYNNEI. The CDR3 runs to 15 residues. The CDR3 reads CVWEDRGLRNTEAFF. The CDR3 nucleotides are TGTGTCTGGGAGGACAGGGGCCTACGGAACACTGAAGCTTTCTTT.

The chain recombines TRBV9 with TRBJ1-6; TRBD1 might be the D (5 bases). From germline, CDR1 is SGDLS and CDR2 YYNGEE. The CDR3 is made up of 16 amino acids. The germline V and J ends were trimmed by 3 bases and 9 bases, with 19 bases remaining between them. CDR3 in amino acids: CASSEDTLNLGSPLHF. The CDR3, as DNA: TGTGCCAGCAGCGAGGACACCCTAAATCTAGGTTCACCCCTCCACTTT.